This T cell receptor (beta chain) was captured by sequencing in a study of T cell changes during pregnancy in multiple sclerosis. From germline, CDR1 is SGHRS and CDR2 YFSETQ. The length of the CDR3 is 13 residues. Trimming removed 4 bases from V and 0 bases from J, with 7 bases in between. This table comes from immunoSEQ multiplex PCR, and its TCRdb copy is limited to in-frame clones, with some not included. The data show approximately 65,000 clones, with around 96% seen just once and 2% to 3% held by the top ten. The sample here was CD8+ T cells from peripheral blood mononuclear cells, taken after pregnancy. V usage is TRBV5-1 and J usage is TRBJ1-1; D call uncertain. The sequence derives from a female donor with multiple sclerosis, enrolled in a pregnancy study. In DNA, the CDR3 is TGCGCCAGCAGCCCGAGCATGAACACTGAAGCTTTCTTT. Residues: CASSPSMNTEAFF.